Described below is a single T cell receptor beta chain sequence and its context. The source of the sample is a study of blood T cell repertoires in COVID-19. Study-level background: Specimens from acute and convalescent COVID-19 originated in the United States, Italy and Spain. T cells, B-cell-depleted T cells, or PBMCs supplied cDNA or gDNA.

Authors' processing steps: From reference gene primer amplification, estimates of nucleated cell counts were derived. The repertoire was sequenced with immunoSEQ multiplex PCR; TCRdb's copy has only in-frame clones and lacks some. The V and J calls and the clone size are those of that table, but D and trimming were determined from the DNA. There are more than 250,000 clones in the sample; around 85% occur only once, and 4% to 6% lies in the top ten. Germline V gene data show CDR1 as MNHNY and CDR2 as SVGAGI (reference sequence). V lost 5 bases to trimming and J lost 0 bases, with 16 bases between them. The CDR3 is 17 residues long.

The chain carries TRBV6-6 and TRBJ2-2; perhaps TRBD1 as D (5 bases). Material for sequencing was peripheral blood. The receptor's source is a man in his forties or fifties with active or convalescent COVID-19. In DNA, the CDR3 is TGTGCCAGCAGTCTCCGGTACAGGTTCGCGAACACCGGGGAGCTGTTTTTT. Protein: CASSLRYRFANTGELFF.